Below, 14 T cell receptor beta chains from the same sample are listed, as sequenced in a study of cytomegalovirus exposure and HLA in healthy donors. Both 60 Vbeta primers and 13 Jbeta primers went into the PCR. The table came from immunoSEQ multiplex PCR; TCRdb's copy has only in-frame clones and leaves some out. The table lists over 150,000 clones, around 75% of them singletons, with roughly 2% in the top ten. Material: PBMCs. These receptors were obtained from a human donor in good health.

CDR3 nucleotide sequence: TGTGCCAGCAGCTTAACTACAGGGATTGAAGGCTACACCTTC. Protein product: CASSLTTGIEGYTF. The rearrangement joins TRBV5-4 to TRBJ1-2, with D perhaps matching TRBD1 (6 bases). Trimming cost V 2 bases and J 8 bases, with 16 bases left between them. The CDR3 has 14 amino acids. Per the germline V gene, CDR1 is SGHNT and CDR2 is YYREEE (reference sequence). Full variable domain (missing parts from reference TRBV5-4 and TRBJ1-2): ETGVTQSPTHLIKTRGQQVTLRCSSQSGHNTVSWYQQALGQGPQFIFQYYREEENGRGNFPPRFSGLQFPNYSSELNVNALELDDSALYLCASSLTTGIEGYTFGSGTRLTVV.

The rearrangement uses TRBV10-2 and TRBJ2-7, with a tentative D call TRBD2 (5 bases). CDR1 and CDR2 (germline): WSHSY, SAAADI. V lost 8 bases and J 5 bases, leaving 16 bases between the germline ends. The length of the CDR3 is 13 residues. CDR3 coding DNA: TGCGCCAGCGGCAGAAAGAGCGGCGACGAGCAGTACTTC. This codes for CASGRKSGDEQYF.

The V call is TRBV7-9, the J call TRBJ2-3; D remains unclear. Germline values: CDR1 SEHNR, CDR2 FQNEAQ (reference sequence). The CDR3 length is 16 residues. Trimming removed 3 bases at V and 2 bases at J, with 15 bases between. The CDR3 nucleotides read TGTGCCAGCAGCTTTCAGTTTATGGTGGTCACAGATACGCAGTATTTT. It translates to CASSFQFMVVTDTQYF.

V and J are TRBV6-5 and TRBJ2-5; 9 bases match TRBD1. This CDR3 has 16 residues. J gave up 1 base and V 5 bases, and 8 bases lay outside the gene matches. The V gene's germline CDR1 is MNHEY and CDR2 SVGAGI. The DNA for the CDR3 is TGTGCCAGCAGTAACTGGGACAGGGCCCTCCAAGAGACCCAGTACTTC. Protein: CASSNWDRALQETQYF.

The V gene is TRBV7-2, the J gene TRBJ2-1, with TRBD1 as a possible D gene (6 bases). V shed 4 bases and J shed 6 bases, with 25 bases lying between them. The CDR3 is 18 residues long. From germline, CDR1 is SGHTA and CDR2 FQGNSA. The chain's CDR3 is CASSSRITDSSRFNEQFF. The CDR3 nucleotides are TGTGCCAGCAGCTCGCGAATTACGGACAGCTCCCGATTCAATGAGCAGTTCTTC.

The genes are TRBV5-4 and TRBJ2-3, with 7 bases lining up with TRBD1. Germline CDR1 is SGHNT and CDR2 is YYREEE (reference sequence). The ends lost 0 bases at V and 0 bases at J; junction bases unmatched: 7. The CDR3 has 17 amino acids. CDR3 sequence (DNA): TGTGCCAGCAGCTTGGATAGGGGGCGGGCTAGCACAGATACGCAGTATTTT. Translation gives CASSLDRGRASTDTQYF. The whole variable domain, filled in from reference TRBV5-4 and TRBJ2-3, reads ETGVTQSPTHLIKTRGQQVTLRCSSQSGHNTVSWYQQALGQGPQFIFQYYREEENGRGNFPPRFSGLQFPNYSSELNVNALELDDSALYLCASSLDRGRASTDTQYFGPGTRLTVL.

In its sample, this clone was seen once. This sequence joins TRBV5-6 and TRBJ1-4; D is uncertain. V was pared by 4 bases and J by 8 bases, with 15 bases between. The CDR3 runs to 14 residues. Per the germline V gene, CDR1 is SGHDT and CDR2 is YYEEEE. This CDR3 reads CASSRRRSAEKLFF. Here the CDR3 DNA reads TGTGCCAGCAGCCGACGGAGGAGTGCAGAAAAACTGTTTTTT. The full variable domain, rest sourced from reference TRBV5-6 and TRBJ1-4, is DAGVTQSPTHLIKTRGQQVTLRCSPKSGHDTVSWYQQALGQGPQFIFQYYEEEERQRGNFPDRFSGHQFPNYSSELNVNALLLGDSALYLCASSRRRSAEKLFFGSGTQLSVL.

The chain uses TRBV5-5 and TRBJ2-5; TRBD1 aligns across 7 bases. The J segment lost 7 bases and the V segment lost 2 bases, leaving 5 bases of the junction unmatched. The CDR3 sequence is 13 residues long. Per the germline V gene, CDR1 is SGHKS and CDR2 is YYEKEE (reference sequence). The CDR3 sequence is CASSLEGAGTQYF. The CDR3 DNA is TGTGCCAGCAGCTTAGAGGGGGCGGGGACCCAGTACTTC.

The CDR3 sequence: CASSLEGVLLYEQYF. The CDR3 nucleotides read TGTGCCAGCAGCTTAGAGGGAGTACTTCTCTACGAGCAGTACTTC. The chain couples TRBV7-9 to TRBJ2-7; maybe TRBD2 (5 bases). V shed 1 base and J shed 3 bases, with 13 bases lying between them. The CDR3 has 15 amino acids. Germline CDR1 reads SEHNR; CDR2 reads FQNEAQ (reference sequence).

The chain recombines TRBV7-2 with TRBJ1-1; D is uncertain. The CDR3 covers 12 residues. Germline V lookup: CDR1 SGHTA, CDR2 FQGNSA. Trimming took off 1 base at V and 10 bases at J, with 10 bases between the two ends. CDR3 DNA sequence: TGTGCCAGCAGCTTAGATTCTCCCCCAGCTTTCTTT. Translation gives CASSLDSPPAFF.

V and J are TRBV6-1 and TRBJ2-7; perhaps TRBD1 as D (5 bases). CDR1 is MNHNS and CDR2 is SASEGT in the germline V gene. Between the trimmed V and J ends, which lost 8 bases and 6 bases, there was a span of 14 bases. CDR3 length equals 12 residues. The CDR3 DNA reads TGTGCCAGCGCCTTCGGAAGGGGCGAGCAGTACTTC. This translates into CASAFGRGEQYF.

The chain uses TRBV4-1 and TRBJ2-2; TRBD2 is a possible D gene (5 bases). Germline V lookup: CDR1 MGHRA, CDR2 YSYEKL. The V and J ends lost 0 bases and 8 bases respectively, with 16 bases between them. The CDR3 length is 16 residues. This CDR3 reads CASSQDPAPGIGELFF. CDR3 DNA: TGCGCCAGCAGCCAAGATCCGGCTCCGGGAATAGGGGAGCTGTTTTTT.

In DNA form, the CDR3 reads TGTGCCAGCAGCTCCGGGACAGCGGTCTCTGAAGCTTTCTTT. Its protein product is CASSSGTAVSEAFF. The chain has TRBV2 and TRBJ1-1; 7 bases map to TRBD1. V was clipped by 6 bases and J by 6 bases; unmatched bases: 10. CDR1 is SNHLY and CDR2 is FYNNEI in the germline V gene. This CDR3 contains 14 residues.

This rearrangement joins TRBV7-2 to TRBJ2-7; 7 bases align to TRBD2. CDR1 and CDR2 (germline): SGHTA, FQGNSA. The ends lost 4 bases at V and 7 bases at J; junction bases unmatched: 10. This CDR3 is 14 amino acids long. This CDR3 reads CASSSTSEGLEQYF. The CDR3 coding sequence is TGTGCCAGCAGCTCTACTAGCGAAGGTCTGGAGCAGTACTTC. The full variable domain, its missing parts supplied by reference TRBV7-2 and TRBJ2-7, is GAGVSQSPSNKVTEKGKDVELRCDPISGHTALYWYRQSLGQGLEFLIYFQGNSAPDKSGLPSDRFSAERTGGSVSTLTIQRTQQEDSAVYLCASSSTSEGLEQYFGPGTRLTVT.